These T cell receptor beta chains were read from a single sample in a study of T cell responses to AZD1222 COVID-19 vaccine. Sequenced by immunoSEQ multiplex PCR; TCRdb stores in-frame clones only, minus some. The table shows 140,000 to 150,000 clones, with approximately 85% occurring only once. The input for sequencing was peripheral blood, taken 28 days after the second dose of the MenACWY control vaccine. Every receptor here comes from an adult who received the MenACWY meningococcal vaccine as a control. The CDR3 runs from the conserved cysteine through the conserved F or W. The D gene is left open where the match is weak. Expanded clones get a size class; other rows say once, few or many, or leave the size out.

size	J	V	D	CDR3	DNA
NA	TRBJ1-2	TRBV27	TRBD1	CASSSDRDLPLYGYTF	TGTGCCAGCAGTTCGGACAGGGACCTGCCCCTCTATGGCTACACCTTC
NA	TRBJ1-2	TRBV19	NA	CASSSRQSPLGYTF	TGTGCCAGTAGTTCCAGACAGTCCCCCCTGGGCTACACCTTC
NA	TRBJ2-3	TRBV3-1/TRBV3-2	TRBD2	CASSANLLWGGGATDTQYF	TGTGCCAGCAGCGCTAACCTCCTCTGGGGCGGGGGGGCCACAGATACGCAGTATTTT
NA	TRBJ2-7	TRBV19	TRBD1	CASSSGQGYEQYF	TGTGCCAGTAGTTCGGGACAGGGGTACGAGCAGTACTTC
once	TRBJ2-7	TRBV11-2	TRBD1	CASSSRQGSYEQYF	TGTGCCAGCAGCTCCCGACAGGGTTCCTACGAGCAGTACTTC
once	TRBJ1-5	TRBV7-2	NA	CASSFKGDQPQHF	TGTGCCAGCAGCTTTAAGGGAGATCAGCCCCAGCATTTT
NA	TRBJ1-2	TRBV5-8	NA	CASSFRRMFGGYTF	TGTGCCAGCAGCTTCCGCAGGATGTTCGGCGGCTACACCTTC
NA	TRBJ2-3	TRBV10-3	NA	CAISESRADTQYF	TGTGCCATCAGTGAGTCCCGGGCTGACACGCAGTATTTT
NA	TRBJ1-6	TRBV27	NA	CAIPSAGRTPLHF	TGTGCCATACCTTCCGCCGGGAGGACACCCCTCCACTTT
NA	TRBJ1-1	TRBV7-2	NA	CASSSGRMNTEAFF	TGTGCCAGCAGCTCAGGACGGATGAACACTGAAGCTTTCTTT
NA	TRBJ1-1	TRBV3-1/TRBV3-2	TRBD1	CASSQRRGGTEAFF	TGTGCCAGCAGCCAGCGCAGGGGGGGCACTGAAGCTTTCTTT
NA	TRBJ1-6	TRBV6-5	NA	CASSYIRGNPLHF	TGTGCCAGCAGTTACATTCGGGGGAACCCCCTCCACTTT
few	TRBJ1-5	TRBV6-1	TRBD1	CASSDTGVGMQPQHF	TGTGCCAGCAGTGACACAGGGGTTGGTATGCAGCCCCAGCATTTT
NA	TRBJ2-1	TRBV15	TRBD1	CATSRPRDRGSSYNEQFF	TGTGCCACCAGCAGACCTCGAGACAGGGGGAGCTCCTACAATGAGCAGTTCTTC
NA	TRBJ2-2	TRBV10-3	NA	CAISMGGLRTGELFF	TGTGCCATCAGCATGGGGGGGCTGAGGACCGGGGAGCTGTTTTTT
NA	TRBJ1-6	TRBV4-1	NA	CASSQELRNSPLHF	TGCGCCAGCAGCCAAGAACTGAGGAATTCACCCCTCCACTTT
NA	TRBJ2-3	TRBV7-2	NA	CASSLSVYTQYF	TGTGCCAGCAGCTTAAGTGTATATACGCAGTATTTT
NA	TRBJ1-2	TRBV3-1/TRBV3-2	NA	CASSQLAADYGYTF	TGTGCCAGCAGCCAGCTTGCTGCGGACTATGGCTACACCTTC
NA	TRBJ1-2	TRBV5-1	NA	CASSETGSNNYGYTF	TGCGCCAGCAGCGAGACAGGATCCAACAACTATGGCTACACCTTC
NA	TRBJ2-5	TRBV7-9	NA	CASSLVLSGLETQYF	TGTGCCAGCAGCTTAGTATTGTCAGGGTTGGAGACCCAGTACTTC
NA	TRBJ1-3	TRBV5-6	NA	CASSPYFSISGNTIYF	TGTGCCAGCAGCCCTTATTTTTCGATCTCTGGAAACACCATATATTTT
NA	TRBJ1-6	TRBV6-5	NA	CASRGRGWGSPLHF	TGTGCCAGCAGGGGCAGGGGATGGGGATCACCCCTCCACTTT
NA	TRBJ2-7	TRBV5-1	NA	CASRGDPQSYEQYF	TGCGCCAGCAGGGGGGACCCTCAATCCTACGAGCAGTACTTC
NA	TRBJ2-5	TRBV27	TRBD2	CASRDVWAGVQETQYF	TGTGCCAGCAGGGACGTATGGGCGGGAGTTCAAGAGACCCAGTACTTC